This TCR beta chain was identified during a study of T cell responses to AZD1222 COVID-19 vaccine. Study-level information: Second doses at about 4 or about 12 weeks were pooled.

Points on this clone: What it binds is not known.

Sequencing was performed with immunoSEQ multiplex PCR; in TCRdb, only in-frame clones are kept and a portion is missing. The sample lists 100,000 to 120,000 clones, around nine tenths seen once, with roughly 3.2% in the top ten. General study results and limits: Breadth and depth of Spike-specific TCRs rose after two AZD1222 doses. Baseline seropositivity occurred in only six or seven AZD1222 recipients.

The germline gives CDR1 SGHTA, CDR2 FQGNSA. The CDR3 contains 19 residues. The V gene end was trimmed by 1 base and the J gene end by 4 bases; junction bases not matched to a gene: 16. The source is an adult in good health. V is TRBV7-2 and J is TRBJ2-5; 9 bases match TRBD2. The sequencing used peripheral blood, collected on day 0 of AZD1222 vaccination. For the CDR3, the DNA is TGTGCCAGCAGCTTAGGTGGGGCCGGCTGGCGGGGGGGAGTAGAGACCCAGTACTTC. Amino acid sequence: CASSLGGAGWRGGVETQYF.